This T cell receptor (beta chain) was found in a study of blood T cell repertoires in COVID-19. Study as a whole: Samples came from the United States, Italy and Spain, spanning acute and convalescent COVID-19. The analysed material was cDNA or gDNA that came from T cells, B-cell-depleted T cells, or PBMCs.

Per the study methods: The authors estimated nucleated cell counts from reference gene primer amplification. This table comes from immunoSEQ multiplex PCR, and its TCRdb copy is limited to in-frame clones, with some not included. V, J and clone size are taken as reported in that table, and D and trimming were inferred from the DNA itself. This sample has about 120,000 clones; around 78% occur once, and the top ten carry approximately 2.3%. The source is a man aged 25 to 45 with acute or convalescent COVID-19. Specimen: peripheral blood.

CDR3 loop: CASTPGRGSYEQYF. DNA of the CDR3: TGTGCCAGCACTCCCGGGAGGGGCTCCTACGAGCAGTACTTC. J is TRBJ2-7 and V is TRBV11-2; TRBD2 matches at 8 bases. CDR1 is SGHAT and CDR2 is FQNNGV in the germline V gene. Germline trimming cut 7 bases from V and 0 bases from J; bases unmatched to any gene: 5. The CDR3 consists of 14 residues.